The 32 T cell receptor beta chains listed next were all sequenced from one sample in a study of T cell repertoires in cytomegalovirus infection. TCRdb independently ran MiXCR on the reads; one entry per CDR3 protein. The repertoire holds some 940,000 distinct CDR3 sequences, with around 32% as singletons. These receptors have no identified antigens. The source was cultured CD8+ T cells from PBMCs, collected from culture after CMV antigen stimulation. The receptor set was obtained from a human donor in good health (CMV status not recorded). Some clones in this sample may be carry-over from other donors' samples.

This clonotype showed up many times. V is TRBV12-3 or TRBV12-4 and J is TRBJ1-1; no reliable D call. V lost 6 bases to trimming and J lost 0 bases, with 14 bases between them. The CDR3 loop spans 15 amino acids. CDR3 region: CASSFQSAMNTEAFF. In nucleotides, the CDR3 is TGTGCCAGCAGCTTTCAAAGCGCCATGAACACTGAAGCTTTCTTT.

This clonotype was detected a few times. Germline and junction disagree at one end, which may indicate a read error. The CDR3 region is CASSQTGQETQYF. DNA of the CDR3: TGTGCTAGCAGCCAGACAGGGCAAGAGACCCAGTACTTC. The chain links TRBV7-7 to TRBJ2-5; the match to TRBD1 covers 7 bases. The CDR3 is made up of 13 amino acids. CDR1 is SSHAT, CDR2 FNYEAQ, per germline (reference sequence).

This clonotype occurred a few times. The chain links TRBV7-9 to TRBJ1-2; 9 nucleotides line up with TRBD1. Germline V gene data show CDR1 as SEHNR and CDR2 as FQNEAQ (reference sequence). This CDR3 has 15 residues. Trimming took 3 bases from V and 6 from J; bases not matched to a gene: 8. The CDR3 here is CASSLGQGTKDGYTF. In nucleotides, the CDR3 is TGTGCCAGCAGCTTGGGACAGGGAACTAAAGATGGCTACACCTTC.

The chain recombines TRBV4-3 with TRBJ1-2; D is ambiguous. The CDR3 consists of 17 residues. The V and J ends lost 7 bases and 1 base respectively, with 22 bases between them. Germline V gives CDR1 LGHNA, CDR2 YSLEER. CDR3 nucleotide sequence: TGCGCCAGCACCCCGGGCGCGAGCTCGGGAGATAACTATGGCTACACCTTC. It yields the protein CASTPGASSGDNYGYTF.

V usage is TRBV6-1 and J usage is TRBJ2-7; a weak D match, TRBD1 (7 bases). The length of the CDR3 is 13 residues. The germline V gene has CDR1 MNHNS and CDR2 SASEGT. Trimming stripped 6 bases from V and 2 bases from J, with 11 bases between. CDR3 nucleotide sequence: TGTGCCAGCAGGGGAGGACAGGCCTACGAGCAGTACGTC. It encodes CASRGGQAYEQYV.

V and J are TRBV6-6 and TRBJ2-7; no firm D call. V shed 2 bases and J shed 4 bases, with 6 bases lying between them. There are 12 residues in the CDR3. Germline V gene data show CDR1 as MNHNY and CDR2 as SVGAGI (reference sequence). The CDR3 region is CASSYGVYEQYF. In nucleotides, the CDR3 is TGTGCCAGCAGTTACGGCGTTTACGAGCAGTACTTC.

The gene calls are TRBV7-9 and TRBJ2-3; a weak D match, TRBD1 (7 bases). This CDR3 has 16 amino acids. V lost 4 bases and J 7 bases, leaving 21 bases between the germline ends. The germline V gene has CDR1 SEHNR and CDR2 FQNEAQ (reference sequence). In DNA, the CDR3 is TGTGCCAGCAGCTATATGAAGGTCAGGGGGAGGCATACGCAGTATTTT. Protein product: CASSYMKVRGRHTQYF.

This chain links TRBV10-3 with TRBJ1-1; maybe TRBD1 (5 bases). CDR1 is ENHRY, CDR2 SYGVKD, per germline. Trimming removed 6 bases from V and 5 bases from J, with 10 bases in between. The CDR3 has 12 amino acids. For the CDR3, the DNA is TGTGCCATCAGGGCGCGGGGGACTGAAGCTTTCTTT. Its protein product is CAIRARGTEAFF.

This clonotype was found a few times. The CDR3, as DNA: TGTGCCACCGTCCTAGGAGGGGGGACCTACAATGAGCAGTTCTTC. Protein: CATVLGGGTYNEQFF. The rearrangement joins TRBV19 to TRBJ2-1; D assignment may be TRBD1 or TRBD2 (6 bases each). The germline CDR1 and CDR2 sequences are LNHDA and SQIVND (reference sequence). The CDR3 is 15 residues long. V lost 10 bases and J 2 bases, leaving 18 bases between the germline ends. The entire variable domain, with the rest obtained from reference TRBV19 and TRBJ2-1, is as follows: DGGITQSPKYLFRKEGQNVTLSCEQNLNHDAMYWYRQDPGQGLRLIYYSQIVNDFQKGDIAEGYSVSREKKESFPLTVTSAQKNPTAFYLCATVLGGGTYNEQFFGPGTRLTVL.

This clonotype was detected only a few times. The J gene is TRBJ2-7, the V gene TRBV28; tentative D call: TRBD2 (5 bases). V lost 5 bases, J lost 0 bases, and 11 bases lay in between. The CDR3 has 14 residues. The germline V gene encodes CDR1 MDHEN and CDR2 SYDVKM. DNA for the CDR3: TGTGCCAGCAGTAATCCCGGGAACTCCTACGAGCAGTACGTC. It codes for CASSNPGNSYEQYV.

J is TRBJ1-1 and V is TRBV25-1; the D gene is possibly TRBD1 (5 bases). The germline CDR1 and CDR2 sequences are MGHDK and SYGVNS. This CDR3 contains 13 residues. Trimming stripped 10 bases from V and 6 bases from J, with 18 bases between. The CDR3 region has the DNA TGTGCCACCTCAGTCTCCGGAGGGGCTGAAGCTTTCTTT. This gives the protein CATSVSGGAEAFF.

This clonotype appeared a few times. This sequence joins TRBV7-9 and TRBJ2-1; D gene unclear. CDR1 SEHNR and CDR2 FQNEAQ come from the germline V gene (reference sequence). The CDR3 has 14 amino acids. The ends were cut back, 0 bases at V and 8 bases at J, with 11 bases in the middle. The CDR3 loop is CASSLARQIYEQFF. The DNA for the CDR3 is TGTGCCAGCAGCTTAGCGCGCCAGATCTATGAGCAGTTCTTC.

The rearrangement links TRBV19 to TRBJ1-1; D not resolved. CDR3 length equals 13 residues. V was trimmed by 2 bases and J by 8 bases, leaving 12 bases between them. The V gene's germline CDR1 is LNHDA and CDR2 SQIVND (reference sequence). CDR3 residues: CASSIMGFGEAFF. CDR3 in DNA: TGTGCCAGTAGTATAATGGGGTTCGGGGAAGCTTTCTTT.

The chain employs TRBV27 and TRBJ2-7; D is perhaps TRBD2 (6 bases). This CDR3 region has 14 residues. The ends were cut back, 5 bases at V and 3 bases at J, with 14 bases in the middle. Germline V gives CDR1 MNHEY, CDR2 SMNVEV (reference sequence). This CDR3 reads CASSRRGGIYEQYF. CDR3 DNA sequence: TGTGCCAGCAGTCGACGAGGCGGGATCTACGAGCAGTACTTC.

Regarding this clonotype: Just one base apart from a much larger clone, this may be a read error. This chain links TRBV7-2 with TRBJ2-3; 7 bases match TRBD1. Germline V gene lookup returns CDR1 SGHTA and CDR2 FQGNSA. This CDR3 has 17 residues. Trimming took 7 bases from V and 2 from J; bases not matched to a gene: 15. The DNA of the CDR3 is TGTGCCAGCAACACCCACCCCCTGACAGGGATCACAGATACGCAGTATTTT. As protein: CASNTHPLTGITDTQYF.

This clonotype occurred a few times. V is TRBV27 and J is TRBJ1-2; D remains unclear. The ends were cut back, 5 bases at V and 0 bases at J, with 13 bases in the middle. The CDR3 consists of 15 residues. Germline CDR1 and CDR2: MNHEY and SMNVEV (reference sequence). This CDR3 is CASSPDIYSNYGYTF. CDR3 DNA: TGTGCCAGCAGTCCTGACATATACTCTAACTATGGCTACACCTTC.

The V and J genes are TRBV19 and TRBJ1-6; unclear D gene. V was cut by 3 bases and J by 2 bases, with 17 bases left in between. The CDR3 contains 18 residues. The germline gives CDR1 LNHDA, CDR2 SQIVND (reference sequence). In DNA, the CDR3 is TGTGCCAGTAGTATTATCGCAGGTGCGGGCGCCTATAATTCACCCCTCCACTTT. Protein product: CASSIIAGAGAYNSPLHF.

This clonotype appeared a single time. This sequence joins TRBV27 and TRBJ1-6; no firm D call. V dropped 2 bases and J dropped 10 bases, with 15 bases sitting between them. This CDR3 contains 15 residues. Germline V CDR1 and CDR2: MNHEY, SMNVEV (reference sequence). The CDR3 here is CASSLAGNGWSPLHF. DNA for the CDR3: TGTGCCAGCAGTTTAGCGGGTAACGGTTGGTCACCCCTCCACTTT.

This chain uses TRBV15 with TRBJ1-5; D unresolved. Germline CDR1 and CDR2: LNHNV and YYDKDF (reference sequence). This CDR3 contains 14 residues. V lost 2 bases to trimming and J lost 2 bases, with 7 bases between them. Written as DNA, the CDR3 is TGTGCCACCAGCAGACTAAATGGCAATCAGCCCCAGCATTTT. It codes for CATSRLNGNQPQHF.

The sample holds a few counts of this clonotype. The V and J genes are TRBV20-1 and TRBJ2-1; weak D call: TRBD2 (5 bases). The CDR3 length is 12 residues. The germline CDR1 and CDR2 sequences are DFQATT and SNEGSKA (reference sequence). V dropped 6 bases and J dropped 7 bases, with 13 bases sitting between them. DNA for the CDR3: TGCAGTGCGATTACTAGTCCGAATGAGCAGTTCTTC. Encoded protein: CSAITSPNEQFF.

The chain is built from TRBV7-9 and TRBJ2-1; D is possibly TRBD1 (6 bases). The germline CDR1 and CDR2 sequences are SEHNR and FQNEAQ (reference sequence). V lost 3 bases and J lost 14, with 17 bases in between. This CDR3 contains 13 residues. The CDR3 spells CASSFDRGSREFF. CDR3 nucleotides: TGTGCCAGCAGCTTCGATAGGGGGTCTCGGGAGTTCTTC.

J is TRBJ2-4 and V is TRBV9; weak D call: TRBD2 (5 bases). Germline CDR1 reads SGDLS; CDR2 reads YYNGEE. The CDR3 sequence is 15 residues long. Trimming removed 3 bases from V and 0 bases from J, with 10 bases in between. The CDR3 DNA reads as TGTGCCAGCAGCGGGGAGTCCTTAGCCAAAAACATTCAGTACTTC. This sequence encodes CASSGESLAKNIQYF.

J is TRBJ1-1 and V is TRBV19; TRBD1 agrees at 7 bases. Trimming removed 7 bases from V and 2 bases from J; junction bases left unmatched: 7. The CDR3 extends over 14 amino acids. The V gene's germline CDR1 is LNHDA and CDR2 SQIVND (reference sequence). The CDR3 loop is CASTETGPNTEAFF. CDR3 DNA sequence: TGTGCCAGTACCGAGACAGGGCCCAACACTGAAGCTTTCTTT.

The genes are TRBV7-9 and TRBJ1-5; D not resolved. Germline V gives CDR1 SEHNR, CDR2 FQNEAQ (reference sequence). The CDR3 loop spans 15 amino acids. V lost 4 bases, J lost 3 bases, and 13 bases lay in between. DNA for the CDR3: TGTGCCAGCAGCTCGGGGAGAAGCCCCAATCAGCCCCAGCATTTT. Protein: CASSSGRSPNQPQHF.

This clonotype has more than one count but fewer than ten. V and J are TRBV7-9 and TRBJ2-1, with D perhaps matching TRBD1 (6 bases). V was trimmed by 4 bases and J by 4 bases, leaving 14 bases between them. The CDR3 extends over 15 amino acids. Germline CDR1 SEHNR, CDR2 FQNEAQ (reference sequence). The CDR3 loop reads CASSSPGARYNEQFF. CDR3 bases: TGTGCCAGCAGCTCCCCAGGGGCTCGATACAATGAGCAGTTCTTC.

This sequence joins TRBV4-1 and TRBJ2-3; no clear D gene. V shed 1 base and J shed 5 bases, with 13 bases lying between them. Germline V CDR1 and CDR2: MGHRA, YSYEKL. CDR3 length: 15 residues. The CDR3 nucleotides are TGCGCCAGCAGCCAAGCAAGGCGGAGTAAAGATACGCAGTATTTT. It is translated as CASSQARRSKDTQYF.

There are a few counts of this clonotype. CDR3 nucleotide sequence: TGTGCCAGCAGTGAACCACCTTCTCTTGCCATGAACACTGAAGCTTTCTTT. It specifies CASSEPPSLAMNTEAFF. The chain is built from TRBV6-1 and TRBJ1-1; D remains ambiguous. CDR1 is MNHNS and CDR2 is SASEGT in the germline V gene. The CDR3 consists of 17 residues. V lost 2 bases and J 0 bases, leaving 16 bases between the germline ends.

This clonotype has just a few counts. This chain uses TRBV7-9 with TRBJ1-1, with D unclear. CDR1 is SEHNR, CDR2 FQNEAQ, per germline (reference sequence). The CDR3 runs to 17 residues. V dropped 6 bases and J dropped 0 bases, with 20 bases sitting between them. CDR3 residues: CASSPPPASFMNTEAFF. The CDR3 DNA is TGTGCCAGCAGTCCCCCCCCGGCCAGTTTCATGAACACTGAAGCTTTCTTT.

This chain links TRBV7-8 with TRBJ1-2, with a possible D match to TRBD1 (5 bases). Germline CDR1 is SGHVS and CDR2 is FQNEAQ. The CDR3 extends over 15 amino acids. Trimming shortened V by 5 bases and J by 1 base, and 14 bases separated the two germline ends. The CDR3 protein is CASSTRQILNYGYTF. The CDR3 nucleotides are TGTGCCAGCAGCACCCGACAGATACTTAACTATGGCTACACCTTC. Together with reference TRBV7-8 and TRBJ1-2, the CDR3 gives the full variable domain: GAGVSQSPRYKVAKRGQDVALRCDPISGHVSLFWYQQALGQGPEFLTYFQNEAQLDKSGLPSDRFFAERPEGSVSTLKIQRTQQEDSAVYLCASSTRQILNYGYTFGSGTRLTVV.

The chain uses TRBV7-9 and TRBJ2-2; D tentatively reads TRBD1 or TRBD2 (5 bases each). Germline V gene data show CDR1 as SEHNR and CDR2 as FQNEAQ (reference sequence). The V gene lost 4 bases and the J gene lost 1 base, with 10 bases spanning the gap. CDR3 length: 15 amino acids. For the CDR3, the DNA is TGTGCCAGCAGCTCTCCGGGACGGAACACCGGGGAGCTGTTTTTT. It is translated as CASSSPGRNTGELFF.

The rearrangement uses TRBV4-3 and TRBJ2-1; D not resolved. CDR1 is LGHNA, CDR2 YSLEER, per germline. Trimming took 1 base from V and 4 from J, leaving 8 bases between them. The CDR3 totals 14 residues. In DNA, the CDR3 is TGCGCCAGCAGCCAAGTATCAGTTTACAATGAGCAGTTCTTC. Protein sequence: CASSQVSVYNEQFF.

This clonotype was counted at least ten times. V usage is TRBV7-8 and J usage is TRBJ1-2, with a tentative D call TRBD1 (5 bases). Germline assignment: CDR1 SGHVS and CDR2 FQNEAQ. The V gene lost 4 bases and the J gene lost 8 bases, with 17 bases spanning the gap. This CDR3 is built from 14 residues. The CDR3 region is CASSYRLLGGGYTF. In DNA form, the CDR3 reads TGTGCCAGCAGCTACCGCCTGTTGGGGGGAGGCTACACCTTC.